The rows below give T cell receptor beta chains drawn from one sample of a study of STAT3 mutations in large granular lymphocyte leukemia. Repertoires were generated with immunoSEQ multiplex PCR, while TCRdb's copy carries only in-frame clones and drops some. The table shows 10,000 to 15,000 clones, with just over 85% occurring only once. Material for sequencing was PBMCs. These receptors were collected from a human donor with T large granular lymphocyte leukemia. Some clones in this sample may be carry-over from other donors' samples. The CDR3 runs from the conserved cysteine through the conserved F or W. The D gene is left open where the match is weak. The size entry is marked missing in some rows and otherwise reads once, few, many or a size class.

CASSTDINQPQHF	TGTGCCAGCTCGACGGATATCAATCAGCCCCAGCATTTT	TRBJ1-5	TRBV9	NA	NA
CASSRWGPGELFF	TGTGCCAGCAGTAGGTGGGGCCCGGGGGAGCTGTTTTTT	TRBJ2-2	TRBV6-5	once	NA
CASSSSQTRWGYGYTF	TGTGCCAGCAGCTCATCCCAGACCCGGTGGGGCTATGGCTACACCTTC	TRBJ1-2	TRBV7-8	NA	NA
CASSPRQVAEQYF	TGTGCCAGCAGCCCACGACAGGTGGCCGAGCAGTACTTC	TRBJ2-7	TRBV9	NA	NA
CASKGDPGSYEQYF	TGTGCCAGCAAGGGGGACCCTGGGTCCTACGAGCAGTACTTC	TRBJ2-7	TRBV2	NA	NA
CASQAGGKADTQYF	TGTGCCAGCCAGGCTGGAGGGAAGGCAGATACGCAGTATTTT	TRBJ2-3	TRBV2	NA	NA
CSARVGGGYTF	TGCAGTGCTAGAGTAGGAGGTGGCTACACCTTC	TRBJ1-2	TRBV20-1	NA	NA
CASNSYEQYF	TGTGCCAGCAACTCCTACGAGCAGTACTTC	TRBJ2-7	TRBV6-1	NA	NA
CASRPGQTMNTEAFF	TGTGCCAGCAGGCCGGGACAGACTATGAACACTGAAGCTTTCTTT	TRBJ1-1	TRBV7-9	once	TRBD1
CASSYPRYSLGEKLFF	TGTGCCAGCAGCTACCCCCGGTACAGCTTGGGTGAAAAACTGTTTTTT	TRBJ1-4	TRBV7-8	NA	NA
CASSQTTGMGEKLFF	TGTGCCAGCAGCCAGACTACAGGGATGGGTGAAAAACTGTTTTTT	TRBJ1-4	TRBV4-2	NA	NA
CASGGRTNEKLFF	TGTGCCAGCGGAGGGCGGACTAATGAAAAACTGTTTTTT	TRBJ1-4	TRBV27	NA	NA
CAWSGQGNTEAFF	TGTGCCTGGAGTGGCCAGGGAAACACTGAAGCTTTCTTT	TRBJ1-1	TRBV30	few	NA
CATSPGSPGETQYF	TGTGCCACCTCTCCGGGCTCCCCAGGGGAGACCCAGTACTTC	TRBJ2-5	TRBV6-5	NA	NA
CAWSSSPRASNTEAFF	TGTGCCTGGAGTTCCAGCCCACGGGCCTCGAACACTGAAGCTTTCTTT	TRBJ1-1	TRBV30	NA	NA
CASSKDGMYGYTF	TGCGCCAGCAGCAAGGACGGAATGTATGGCTACACCTTC	TRBJ1-2	TRBV5-1	once	NA
CASSFSQSRTDTQYF	TGTGCCAGCAGCTTTTCGCAGAGCCGCACAGATACGCAGTATTTT	TRBJ2-3	TRBV5-5	NA	NA
CASSFLEQGDYEQYF	TGTGCCAGCAGCTTTCTGGAACAGGGGGACTACGAGCAGTACTTC	TRBJ2-7	TRBV7-9	NA	TRBD1
CASSGPLGSGNTIYF	TGTGCCAGCAGTGGCCCCCTAGGGTCTGGAAACACCATATATTTT	TRBJ1-3	TRBV2	once	NA
CASSYRDLGGYTF	TGTGCCAGCAGTTACCGAGACTTAGGTGGCTACACCTTC	TRBJ1-2	TRBV6-5	NA	NA
CASSPWEIQEKLFF	TGTGCCAGCTCACCATGGGAAATACAGGAAAAACTGTTTTTT	TRBJ1-4	TRBV18	NA	NA
CASSQDAASTDTQYF	TGCGCCAGCAGCCAGGACGCGGCTAGCACAGATACGCAGTATTTT	TRBJ2-3	TRBV4-1	once	NA
CSVGADYGYTF	TGCAGCGTGGGGGCGGACTATGGCTACACCTTC	TRBJ1-2	TRBV29-1	NA	NA
CASSQDGFSGANVLTF	TGTGCCAGCAGCCAAGATGGGTTTTCTGGGGCCAACGTCCTGACTTTC	TRBJ2-6	TRBV4-2	NA	NA
CASSGQGSTEAFF	TGCGCCAGCAGTGGTCAGGGGAGCACTGAAGCTTTCTTT	TRBJ1-1	TRBV10-2	NA	NA
CASSPQRGGYGELFF	TGCGCCAGCAGCCCGCAGCGGGGGGGATACGGGGAGCTGTTTTTT	TRBJ2-2	TRBV5-1	NA	TRBD2
CSGRGQANEKLFF	TGCAGCGGAAGGGGGCAGGCTAATGAAAAACTGTTTTTT	TRBJ1-4	TRBV29-1	NA	TRBD1
CASSQGYSLDSGAFF	TGTGCCAGCAGCCAAGGGTACAGCTTAGACAGCGGAGCTTTCTTT	TRBJ1-1	TRBV4-2	NA	NA
CASSSDSHEQYF	TGTGCCAGCAGCTCCGACAGTCACGAGCAGTACTTC	TRBJ2-7	TRBV11-2	few	NA
CASSPGTSSAGNTIYF	TGTGCCAGTAGTCCCGGGACGTCTTCGGCTGGAAACACCATATATTTT	TRBJ1-3	TRBV19	NA	NA
CASLTGGNYGYTF	TGTGCCAGTTTAACAGGGGGGAACTATGGCTACACCTTC	TRBJ1-2	TRBV28	NA	TRBD1
CASSLAGEDQPQHF	TGCGCCAGCAGTCTCGCCGGGGAGGATCAGCCCCAGCATTTT	TRBJ1-5	TRBV4-1	NA	NA
CASSQDRGGARPQHF	TGTGCCAGCAGTCAAGATAGGGGGGGCGCGAGGCCCCAGCATTTT	TRBJ1-5	TRBV4-2	once	NA
CASSLRSGASEQYF	TGTGCCAGCAGCTTACGGTCAGGGGCTAGCGAGCAGTACTTC	TRBJ2-7	TRBV7-8	NA	NA
CASSYGGGSGNTIYF	TGTGCCAGCAGTTACGGGGGGGGCTCTGGAAACACCATATATTTT	TRBJ1-3	TRBV6-5	NA	NA
CAISDGGPNEQFF	TGTGCCATCAGTGATGGAGGGCCCAATGAGCAGTTCTTC	TRBJ2-1	TRBV10-3	NA	NA
CASSLEGNTEAFF	TGCGCCAGCAGCTTGGAAGGGAACACTGAAGCTTTCTTT	TRBJ1-1	TRBV5-1	NA	NA
CASRGTSNTGELFF	TGTGCCAGCCGCGGGACATCTAACACCGGGGAGCTGTTTTTT	TRBJ2-2	TRBV19	NA	NA
CASSPVGPADTQYF	TGTGCCAGCAGCCCGGTCGGGCCCGCAGATACGCAGTATTTT	TRBJ2-3	TRBV5-6	NA	NA
CASSLAAGEGYGYTF	TGCGCCAGCAGCTTGGCGGCAGGGGAGGGCTATGGCTACACCTTC	TRBJ1-2	TRBV5-1	NA	NA
CASSPPGGLETQYF	TGTGCCAGCTCTCCCCCCGGCGGATTAGAGACCCAGTACTTC	TRBJ2-5	TRBV6-6	NA	NA